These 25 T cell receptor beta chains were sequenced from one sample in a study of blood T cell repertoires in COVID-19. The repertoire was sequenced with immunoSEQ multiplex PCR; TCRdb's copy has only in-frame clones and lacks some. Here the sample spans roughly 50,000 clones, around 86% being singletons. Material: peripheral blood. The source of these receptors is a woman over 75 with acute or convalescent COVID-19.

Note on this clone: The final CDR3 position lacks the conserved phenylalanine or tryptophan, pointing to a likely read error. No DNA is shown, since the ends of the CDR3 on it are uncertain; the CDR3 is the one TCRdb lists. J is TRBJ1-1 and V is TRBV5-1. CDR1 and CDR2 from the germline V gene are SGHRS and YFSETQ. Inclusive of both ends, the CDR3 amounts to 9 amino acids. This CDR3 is CASKPIVPL.

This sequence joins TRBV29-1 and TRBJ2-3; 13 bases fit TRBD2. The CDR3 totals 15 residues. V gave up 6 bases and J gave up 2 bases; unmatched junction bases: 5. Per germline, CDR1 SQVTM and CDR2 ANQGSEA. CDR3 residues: CSVTGTSGATDTQYF. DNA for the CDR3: TGCAGCGTCACCGGGACTAGCGGGGCCACAGATACGCAGTATTTT.

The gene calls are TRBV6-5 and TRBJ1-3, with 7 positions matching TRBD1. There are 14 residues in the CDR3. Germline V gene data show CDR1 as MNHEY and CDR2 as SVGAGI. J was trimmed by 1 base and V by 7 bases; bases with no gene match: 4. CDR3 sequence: CASTTGESGNTIYF. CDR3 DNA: TGTGCCAGCACTACAGGGGAATCTGGAAACACCATATATTTT.

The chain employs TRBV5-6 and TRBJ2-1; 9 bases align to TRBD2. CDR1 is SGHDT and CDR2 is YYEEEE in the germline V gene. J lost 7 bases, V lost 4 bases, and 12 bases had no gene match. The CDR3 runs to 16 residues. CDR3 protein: CASSPSSGVVGNEQFF. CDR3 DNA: TGTGCCAGCAGCCCATCTAGCGGGGTAGTGGGGAATGAGCAGTTCTTC.

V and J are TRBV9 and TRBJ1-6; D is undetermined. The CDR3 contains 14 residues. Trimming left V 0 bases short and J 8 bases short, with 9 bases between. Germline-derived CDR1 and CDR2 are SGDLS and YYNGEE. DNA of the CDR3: TGTGCCAGCAGCGTAGCTTGGGGAGATTCACCCCTCCACTTT. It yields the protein CASSVAWGDSPLHF. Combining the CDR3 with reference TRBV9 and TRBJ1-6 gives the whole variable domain DSGVTQTPKHLITATGQRVTLRCSPRSGDLSVYWYQQSLDQGLQFLIQYYNGEERAKGNILERFSAQQFPDLHSELNLSSLELGDSALYFCASSVAWGDSPLHFGNGTRLTVT.

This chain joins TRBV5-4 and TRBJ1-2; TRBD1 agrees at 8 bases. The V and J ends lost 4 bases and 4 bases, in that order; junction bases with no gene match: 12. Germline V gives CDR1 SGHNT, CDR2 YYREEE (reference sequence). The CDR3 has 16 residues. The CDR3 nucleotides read TGTGCCAGCAGCCTCCCCGGGACAGGCCCTATCTATGGCTACACCTTC. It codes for CASSLPGTGPIYGYTF.

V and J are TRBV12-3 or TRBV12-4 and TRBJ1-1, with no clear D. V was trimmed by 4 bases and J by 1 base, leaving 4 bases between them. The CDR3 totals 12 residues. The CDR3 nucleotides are TGTGCCAGCAGTTATAGGAACACTGAAGCTTTCTTT. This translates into CASSYRNTEAFF.

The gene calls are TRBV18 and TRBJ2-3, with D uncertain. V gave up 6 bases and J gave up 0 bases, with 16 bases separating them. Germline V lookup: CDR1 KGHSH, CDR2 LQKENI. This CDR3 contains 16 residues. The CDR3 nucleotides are TGTGCCAGCTCTCTAAACAGTTTTTCTAGCACAGATACGCAGTATTTT. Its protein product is CASSLNSFSSTDTQYF.

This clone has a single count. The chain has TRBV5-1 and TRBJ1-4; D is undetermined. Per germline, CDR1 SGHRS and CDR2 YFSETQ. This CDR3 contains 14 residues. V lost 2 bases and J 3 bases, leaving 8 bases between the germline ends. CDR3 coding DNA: TGCGCCAGCAGCTTTAAAGGAGCTAATGAAAAACTGTTTTTT. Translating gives CASSFKGANEKLFF.

This CDR3 reads CASGSLAFF. The DNA for the CDR3 is TGTGCCAGCGGGTCGTTGGCTTTCTTT. The chain uses TRBV30 and TRBJ1-1; no firm D call. The CDR3 is 9 residues long. V lost 8 bases and J lost 11, with 12 bases in between. Germline assignment: CDR1 GTSNPN and CDR2 SVGIG (reference sequence).

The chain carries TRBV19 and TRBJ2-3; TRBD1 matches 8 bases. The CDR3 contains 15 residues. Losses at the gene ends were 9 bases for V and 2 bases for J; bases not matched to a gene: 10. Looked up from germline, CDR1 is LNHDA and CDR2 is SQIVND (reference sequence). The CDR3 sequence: CASRTGLVPTDTQYF. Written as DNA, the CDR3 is TGTGCCAGCAGGACAGGGTTGGTCCCCACAGATACGCAGTATTTT.

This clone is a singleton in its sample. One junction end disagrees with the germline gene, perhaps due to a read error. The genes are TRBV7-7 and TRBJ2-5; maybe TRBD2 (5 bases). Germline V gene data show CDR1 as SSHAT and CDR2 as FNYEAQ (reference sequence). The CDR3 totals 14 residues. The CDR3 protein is CASSLGGKQETQYF. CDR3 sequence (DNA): TGTGCTAGCAGCTTAGGAGGAAAGCAAGAGACCCAGTACTTC.

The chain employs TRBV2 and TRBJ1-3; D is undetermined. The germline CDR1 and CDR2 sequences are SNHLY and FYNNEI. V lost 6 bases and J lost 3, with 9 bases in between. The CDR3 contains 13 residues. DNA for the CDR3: TGTGCCAGCAGAGCGGAATTTGGAAACACCATATATTTT. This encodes CASRAEFGNTIYF.

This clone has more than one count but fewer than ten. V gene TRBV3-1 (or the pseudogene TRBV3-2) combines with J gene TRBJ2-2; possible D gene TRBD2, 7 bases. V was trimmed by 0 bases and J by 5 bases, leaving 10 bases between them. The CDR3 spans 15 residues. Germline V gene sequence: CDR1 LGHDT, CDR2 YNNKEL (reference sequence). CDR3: CASSQDGRGTGELFF. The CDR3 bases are TGTGCCAGCAGCCAAGATGGGAGGGGGACCGGGGAGCTGTTTTTT.

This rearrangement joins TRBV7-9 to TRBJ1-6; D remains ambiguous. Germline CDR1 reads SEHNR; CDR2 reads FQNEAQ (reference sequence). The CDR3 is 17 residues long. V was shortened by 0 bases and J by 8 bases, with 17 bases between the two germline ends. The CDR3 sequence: CASSLAGGRKIDSPLHF. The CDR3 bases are TGTGCCAGCAGCTTAGCTGGTGGCCGCAAAATCGATTCACCCCTCCACTTT.

The DNA for the CDR3 is TGTGCCAGAATCATTAGGACAGGGGTGAACACTGAAGCTTTCTTT. Translated: CARIIRTGVNTEAFF. The chain combines TRBV30 with TRBJ1-1; 9 bases are shared with TRBD1. The germline V gene has CDR1 GTSNPN and CDR2 SVGIG (reference sequence). The length of the CDR3 is 15 residues. V lost 8 bases, J lost 0 bases, and 10 bases stayed unmatched.

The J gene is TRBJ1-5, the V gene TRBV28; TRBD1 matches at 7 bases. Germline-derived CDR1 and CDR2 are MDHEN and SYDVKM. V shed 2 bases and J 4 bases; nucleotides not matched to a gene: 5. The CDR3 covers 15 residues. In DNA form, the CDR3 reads TGTGCCAGCAGTTTAAGATCAGGGGGGAATCAGCCCCAGCATTTT. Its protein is CASSLRSGGNQPQHF.

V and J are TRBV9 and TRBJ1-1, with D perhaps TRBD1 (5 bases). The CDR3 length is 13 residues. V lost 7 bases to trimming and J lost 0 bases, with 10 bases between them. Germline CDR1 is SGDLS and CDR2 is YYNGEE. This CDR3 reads CASQTGVNTEAFF. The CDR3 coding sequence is TGTGCCAGCCAAACGGGGGTGAACACTGAAGCTTTCTTT.

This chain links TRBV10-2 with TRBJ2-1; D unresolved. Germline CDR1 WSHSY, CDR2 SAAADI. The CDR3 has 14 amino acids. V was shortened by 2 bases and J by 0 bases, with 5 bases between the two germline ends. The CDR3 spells CASSEMSSYNEQFF. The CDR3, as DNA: TGCGCCAGCAGTGAGATGAGCTCCTACAATGAGCAGTTCTTC.

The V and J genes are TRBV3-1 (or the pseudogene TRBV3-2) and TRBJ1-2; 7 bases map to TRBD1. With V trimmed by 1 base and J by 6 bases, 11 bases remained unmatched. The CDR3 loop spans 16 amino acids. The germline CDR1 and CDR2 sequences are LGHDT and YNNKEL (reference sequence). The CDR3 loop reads CASSQAPDRARNGYTF. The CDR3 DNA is TGTGCCAGCAGCCAAGCGCCCGACAGGGCTAGGAATGGCTACACCTTC.

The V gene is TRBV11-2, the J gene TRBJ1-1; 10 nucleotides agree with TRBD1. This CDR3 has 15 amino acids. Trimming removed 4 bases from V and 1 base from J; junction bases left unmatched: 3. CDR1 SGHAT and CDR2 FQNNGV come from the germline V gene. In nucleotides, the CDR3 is TGTGCCAGCAGCTCTTGGGACAGGGGGAACACTGAAGCTTTCTTT. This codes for CASSSWDRGNTEAFF.

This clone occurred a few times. CDR3 in DNA: TGTGCCAGCACCACGAGCCCATGGTATGGCTACACCTTC. Protein sequence: CASTTSPWYGYTF. The chain joins TRBV12-3 or TRBV12-4 to TRBJ1-2; no clear D. With 7 bases removed from V and 5 bases from J, the gap between germline ends came to 14 bases. The CDR3 sequence is 13 residues long.

The CDR3 bases are TGTGCCAGTAGTATTCGGACACTCCTTACCCGGAACACTGAAGCTTTCTTT. Its protein is CASSIRTLLTRNTEAFF. The rearrangement joins TRBV19 to TRBJ1-1; possible D gene TRBD1, 5 bases. Trimming took 3 bases from V and 1 from J, leaving 18 bases between them. The CDR3 is 17 amino acids. The V gene's germline CDR1 is LNHDA and CDR2 SQIVND (reference sequence).

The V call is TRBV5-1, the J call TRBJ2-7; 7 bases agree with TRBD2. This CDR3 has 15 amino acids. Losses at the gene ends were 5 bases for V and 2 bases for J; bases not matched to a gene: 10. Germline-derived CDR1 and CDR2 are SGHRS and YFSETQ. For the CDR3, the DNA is TGCGCCAGCAGGCTACGCGGGGGTTCTGCCTACGAGCAGTACTTC. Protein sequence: CASRLRGGSAYEQYF.

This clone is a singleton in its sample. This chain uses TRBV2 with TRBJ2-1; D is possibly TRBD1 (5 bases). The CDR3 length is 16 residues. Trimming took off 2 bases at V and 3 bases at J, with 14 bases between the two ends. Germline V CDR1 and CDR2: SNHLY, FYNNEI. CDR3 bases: TGTGCCAGCAGTGAAAGGGGCCAGATACTCTACAATGAGCAGTTCTTC. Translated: CASSERGQILYNEQFF.